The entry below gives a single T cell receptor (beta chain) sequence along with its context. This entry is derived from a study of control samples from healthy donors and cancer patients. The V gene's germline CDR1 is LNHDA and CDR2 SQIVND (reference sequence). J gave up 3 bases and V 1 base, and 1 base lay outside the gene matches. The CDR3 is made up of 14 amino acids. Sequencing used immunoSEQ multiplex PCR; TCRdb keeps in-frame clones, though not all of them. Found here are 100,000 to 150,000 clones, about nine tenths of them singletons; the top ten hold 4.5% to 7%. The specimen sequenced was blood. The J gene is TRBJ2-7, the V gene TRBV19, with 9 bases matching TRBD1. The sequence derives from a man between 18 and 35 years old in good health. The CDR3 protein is CASSIGQGVYEQYF. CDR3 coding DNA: TGTGCCAGTAGTATAGGACAGGGGGTCTACGAGCAGTACTTC.